The clone carrying this T cell receptor beta chain was recorded at least ten times. Its antigen is unknown. V was shortened by 0 bases and J by 1 base, with 10 bases between the two germline ends. Germline V gene lookup returns CDR1 SGDLS and CDR2 YYNGEE. The CDR3 loop spans 15 amino acids. This entry comes from a study of CD8+ T cells in alopecia areata. General observations from the study: Sequenced scalp T cells also include alphabeta T cells resident in normal skin. Scalp clonality and expanded CD8+ clones among the top 100 fell significantly with tofacitinib.

After isolation, RNA underwent reverse transcription to generate cDNA as the sequencing template. Produced via immunoSEQ multiplex PCR; TCRdb's table is partial and in-frame only. The profile shows approximately 180,000 clones, roughly 58% of them singletons. The treatment here: oral pan-JAK inhibitor, 5-10 mg twice daily. The sequences come from CD4+ T cells sorted from blood, collected at approximately week 60, from a patient treated with tofacitinib. The clonotype was recovered from a human donor with alopecia areata. This chain connects TRBV9 to TRBJ1-1; TRBD1 is a possible D gene (5 bases). CDR3 sequence reads: CASSVGPRENTEAFF. CDR3 nucleotides: TGTGCCAGCAGCGTAGGCCCCAGGGAGAACACTGAAGCTTTCTTT.